The subject of this entry is one T cell receptor beta chain. The antigen is not known. Clones were sequenced by immunoSEQ multiplex PCR, and TCRdb holds only the in-frame ones, with some missing. The table includes about 220,000 clones, about 89% detected once. V lost 4 bases to trimming and J lost 11 bases; unmatched junction nucleotides: 12. CDR1 is MNHEY, CDR2 SMNVEV, per germline (reference sequence). The CDR3 covers 14 residues. This sample is drawn from a study of cytomegalovirus exposure and HLA in healthy donors. Study results and caveats: Associated with cytomegalovirus, according to the listing, were around 170 TCR beta chains. In the 120 or so validation repertoires, approximately 93% of cluster scores exceeded 0, per a later analysis. Most TCR sequences were uncommon, yet certain public TCRs appeared in many donors.

What was sequenced was PBMCs. This receptor was taken from a woman younger than 30 in good health and CMV-seronegative. The V call is TRBV27, the J call TRBJ2-3; 7 positions match TRBD1. The chain's CDR3 is CASSSGTDRRGQYF. DNA of the CDR3: TGTGCCAGCAGTTCTGGGACAGATCGCCGTGGGCAGTATTTT.